These 2 T cell receptor beta chains share one sample of origin, sequenced in a study of blood T cell repertoires in COVID-19. The protocol was immunoSEQ multiplex PCR, while the TCRdb copy is restricted to in-frame clones and leaves out a portion. The profile shows some 250,000 clones, about 89% of them singletons. The sequenced sample consisted of PBMCs or T cells enriched from blood (not recorded which). The receptors derive from a human donor in a cohort exposed to, infected with or recovered from COVID-19 (not recorded which). The donor label of this sample is uncertain.

This chain joins TRBV21-1 and TRBJ2-3; no check of the table's D call, TRBD1, against the DNA was made. TRBV21-1 is recorded as a pseudogene. The length of the CDR3 is 18 residues. The CDR3 here is CASSDRDTYALRTDTQYF. The CDR3 nucleotides read TGTGCCAGCAGCGACCGGGACACCTACGCACTTCGCACAGATACGCAGTATTTT.

The V gene is TRBV18, the J gene TRBJ2-7, with D possibly matching TRBD2 (5 bases). CDR1 and CDR2 (germline): KGHSH, LQKENI. The CDR3 has 12 residues. Trimming took 5 bases from V and 3 from J, leaving 8 bases between them. The CDR3 DNA reads as TGTGCCAGCTCAAGAGGGAACTACGAGCAGTACTTC. This codes for CASSRGNYEQYF.